In its sample, the clone carrying this T cell receptor beta chain was seen many times. Its antigen is currently unknown. If no ophthalmopathy progression occurred within 18 months, Graves' hyperthyroidism was stable. Recently diagnosed hyperthyroidism of less than 2 months' duration affected patients aged 18 to 65. The study based diagnoses on clinical symptoms, serum thyroxine and TRAb, thyroid ultrasound and orbital computed tomography. This record belongs to a study of T cells in Graves' hyperthyroidism and ophthalmopathy. Findings of the study overall: A 13 V-J model separated ophthalmopathy from stable hyperthyroidism.

TCR beta CDR3 region amplification was performed from RNA transcripts. During a first-round RT-PCR of the TCR CDR3, the HTBI primer set was used. TCRdb redid the calling of the multiplex PCR reads with MiXCR, one entry per CDR3 protein. The sample yields under 350,000 distinct CDR3 sequences, roughly 15% seen once. Specimen: blood. The TCR comes from a woman aged 40 to 50 with Graves' hyperthyroidism.

This CDR3 is CASSPGHGTIKTQYF. DNA for the CDR3: TGTGCCAGTAGTCCGGGACACGGGACCATAAAGACCCAGTACTTC. V usage is TRBV19 and J usage is TRBJ2-5, with a weak D call TRBD1 (6 bases). The CDR3 has 15 amino acids. Trimming took 5 bases from V and 6 from J, leaving 19 bases between them. Germline CDR1 LNHDA, CDR2 SQIVND (reference sequence).